The 22 T cell receptor beta chains reported below all come from one sample, sequenced in a study of T cell responses to AZD1222 COVID-19 vaccine. Using immunoSEQ multiplex PCR, the repertoire was profiled, and TCRdb retains in-frame clones only, with some absent. The table shows tens of thousands of clones, with roughly 89% occurring only once. This material consisted of peripheral blood, taken on day 0 of AZD1222 vaccination. The receptors were sampled from an adult in good health.

The genes are TRBV4-1 and TRBJ2-7, with no clear D. The V gene lost 1 base and the J gene lost 5 bases, with 15 bases spanning the gap. The CDR3 totals 15 residues. Germline CDR1 and CDR2: MGHRA and YSYEKL. The CDR3 reads CASSQVLANSDEQYF. CDR3 DNA sequence: TGCGCCAGCAGCCAAGTACTGGCGAACAGTGACGAGCAGTACTTC.

This sequence joins TRBV18 and TRBJ2-5; a possible D gene is TRBD2 (6 bases). The CDR3 has 12 residues. V dropped 8 bases and J dropped 1 base, with 8 bases sitting between them. Per the germline V gene, CDR1 is KGHSH and CDR2 is LQKENI. CDR3 amino acids: CASGGSQETQYF. CDR3 bases: TGTGCCAGCGGGGGGTCCCAAGAGACCCAGTACTTC.

The rearrangement joins TRBV11-2 to TRBJ2-2; D gene unclear. Germline CDR1 reads SGHAT; CDR2 reads FQNNGV. V lost 5 bases to trimming and J lost 6 bases, with 16 bases between them. The CDR3 covers 15 residues. CDR3 residues: CASSRDSGRSGELFF. Here the CDR3 DNA reads TGTGCCAGCAGCCGAGATTCAGGTCGTTCCGGGGAGCTGTTTTTT.

The genes are TRBV3-1 (or the pseudogene TRBV3-2) and TRBJ1-5; possibly TRBD1 for D (6 bases). The CDR3 length is 15 residues. V dropped 5 bases and J dropped 3 bases, with 14 bases sitting between them. Per the germline V gene, CDR1 is LGHDT and CDR2 is YNNKEL (reference sequence). Written as DNA, the CDR3 is TGTGCCAGCAGCGCAAGCACAGGGAACAATCAGCCCCAGCATTTT. Protein sequence: CASSASTGNNQPQHF.

The genes are TRBV6-6 and TRBJ2-6; 10 bases are a match to TRBD1. This CDR3 spans 16 amino acids. The ends lost 10 bases at V and 4 bases at J; junction bases unmatched: 10. From germline, CDR1 is MNHNY and CDR2 SVGAGI (reference sequence). The CDR3 DNA sequence: TGTGCCACCCGGGACAGGGGACTTGGCGGGGCCAACGTCCTGACTTTC. Translation gives CATRDRGLGGANVLTF.

This chain connects TRBV2 to TRBJ1-5; 7 bases match TRBD1. The V gene's germline CDR1 is SNHLY and CDR2 FYNNEI. V lost 6 bases and J lost 2; bases outside the gene matches: 4. The CDR3 extends over 14 amino acids. The CDR3 sequence is CASRTGQGNQPQHF. CDR3 nucleotide sequence: TGTGCCAGCAGGACCGGACAGGGCAATCAGCCCCAGCATTTT.

This chain links TRBV9 with TRBJ2-5; no clear D. This CDR3 is built from 15 residues. The V end lost 6 bases, the J end lost 5 bases, and 20 bases lay between the germline ends. CDR1 SGDLS and CDR2 YYNGEE come from the germline V gene. The CDR3 bases are TGTGCCAGCAATCCTATAGGCAATGTGAGGGAGACCCAGTACTTC. Translation gives CASNPIGNVRETQYF.

The rearrangement joins TRBV4-2 to TRBJ2-2, with TRBD2 matching 8 bases. CDR1 LGHNA and CDR2 YNFKEQ come from the germline V gene. The length of the CDR3 is 15 residues. The V gene end was trimmed by 4 bases and the J gene end by 4 bases; junction bases not matched to a gene: 5. This chain's CDR3 is CASSLSGVVTGELFF. The CDR3 DNA reads TGTGCCAGCAGCCTTAGCGGGGTGGTCACCGGGGAGCTGTTTTTT.

The chain uses TRBV4-1 and TRBJ1-1; a weak D match, TRBD1 (5 bases). The CDR3 consists of 18 residues. V gave up 1 base and J gave up 3 bases, with 21 bases separating them. CDR1 and CDR2 (germline): MGHRA, YSYEKL. CDR3 sequence reads: CASSQGAPIRVGDTEAFF. The CDR3 bases are TGCGCCAGCAGCCAAGGGGCCCCTATCAGGGTGGGGGACACTGAAGCTTTCTTT.

This chain joins TRBV5-1 and TRBJ2-3; D not certain. CDR1 and CDR2 (germline): SGHRS, YFSETQ. V lost 3 bases to trimming and J lost 1 base, with 15 bases between them. The CDR3 contains 16 residues. DNA for the CDR3: TGCGCCAGCAGCTCCGGGCTCTCTGCCGGCACAGATACGCAGTATTTT. Its protein product is CASSSGLSAGTDTQYF.

In its sample, this clone was seen a few times. The gene calls are TRBV6-5 and TRBJ1-4, with TRBD1 identical over 8 bases. Germline CDR1 and CDR2: MNHEY and SVGAGI. The J segment lost 7 bases and the V segment lost 8 bases, leaving 9 bases of the junction unmatched. The CDR3 extends over 14 amino acids. CDR3 sequence: CASGTGTGGEKLFF. The CDR3 coding sequence is TGTGCCAGCGGTACCGGGACAGGAGGTGAAAAACTGTTTTTT.

This clone was recorded a few times. The gene calls are TRBV29-1 and TRBJ1-2; 7 positions agree with TRBD1. The V and J ends lost 6 bases and 2 bases, in that order; junction bases with no gene match: 6. This CDR3 has 13 residues. CDR1 SQVTM and CDR2 ANQGSEA come from the germline V gene. The DNA of the CDR3 is TGCAGCGTCGCGGGACAGATGAACTATGGCTACACCTTC. The encoded protein is CSVAGQMNYGYTF.

This chain links TRBV5-1 with TRBJ2-3; no firm D call. The germline V and J ends were trimmed by 5 bases and 2 bases, with 9 bases remaining between them. The V gene's germline CDR1 is SGHRS and CDR2 YFSETQ. The CDR3 totals 13 residues. This CDR3 is CASRRELTDTQYF. The CDR3 DNA reads TGCGCCAGCAGAAGGGAACTCACAGATACGCAGTATTTT.

This rearrangement joins TRBV5-1 to TRBJ1-5, with D unresolved. In germline, CDR1 is SGHRS, CDR2 YFSETQ. The CDR3 extends over 13 amino acids. The germline V and J ends were trimmed by 5 bases and 1 base, with 7 bases remaining between them. This CDR3 is CASSVGSNQPQHF. CDR3 sequence (DNA): TGCGCCAGCAGTGTCGGCAGCAATCAGCCCCAGCATTTT.

The gene calls are TRBV6-6 and TRBJ1-1, with 7 bases identical to TRBD1. The V gene end was trimmed by 0 bases and the J gene end by 5 bases; junction bases not matched to a gene: 9. Per the germline V gene, CDR1 is MNHNY and CDR2 is SVGAGI (reference sequence). The CDR3 is 16 residues long. Here the CDR3 reads CASSYSSAQGGTEAFF. The CDR3 coding sequence is TGTGCCAGCAGTTACTCTTCCGCGCAGGGGGGAACTGAAGCTTTCTTT.

The rearrangement uses TRBV3-1 (or the pseudogene TRBV3-2) and TRBJ1-3, with D possibly matching TRBD1 (6 bases). The germline V and J ends were trimmed by 6 bases and 11 bases, with 11 bases remaining between them. The CDR3 is 11 amino acids. Per the germline V gene, CDR1 is LGHDT and CDR2 is YNNKEL (reference sequence). CDR3 sequence reads: CASSQQGAIYF. In nucleotides, the CDR3 is TGTGCCAGCAGTCAACAGGGTGCCATATATTTT.

The sample holds a few counts of this clone. The V call is TRBV19, the J call TRBJ2-5; no clear D. V was cut by 3 bases and J by 4 bases, with 6 bases left in between. From germline, CDR1 is LNHDA and CDR2 SQIVND (reference sequence). This CDR3 is built from 12 residues. CDR3 nucleotide sequence: TGTGCCAGTAGTATTACTCCAGAGACCCAGTACTTC. Amino acid sequence: CASSITPETQYF.

The CDR3 spells CASSLFSTDTQYF. The CDR3 region has the DNA TGTGCCAGCAGCTTATTCTCGACAGATACGCAGTATTTT. The chain combines TRBV11-2 with TRBJ2-3; no clear D. The CDR3 covers 13 residues. Per germline, CDR1 SGHAT and CDR2 FQNNGV. The ends were cut back, 2 bases at V and 3 bases at J, with 6 bases in the middle. Using reference TRBV11-2 and TRBJ2-3 for the parts outside the CDR3, the full variable domain is EAGVAQSPRYKIIEKRQSVAFWCNPISGHATLYWYQQILGQGPKLLIQFQNNGVVDDSQLPKDRFSAERLKGVDSTLKIQPAKLEDSAVYLCASSLFSTDTQYFGPGTRLTVL.

This clone appeared once. This sequence joins TRBV28 and TRBJ1-2; D is possibly TRBD1 (6 bases). Germline CDR1 MDHEN, CDR2 SYDVKM. This CDR3 region has 15 residues. V was clipped by 6 bases and J by 3 bases, with 17 bases between them. CDR3: CASSPLADRHYGYTF. CDR3 bases: TGTGCCAGCAGCCCCTTGGCCGACAGGCACTATGGCTACACCTTC.

This clone showed up just once. The rearrangement joins TRBV7-9 to TRBJ2-3; no reliable D call. The CDR3 extends over 11 amino acids. Germline loops: CDR1 SEHNR, CDR2 FQNEAQ (reference sequence). Trimming removed 7 bases at V and 6 bases at J, with 8 bases between. CDR3 in DNA: TGTGCCAGCACCGACCAGGATACGCAGTATTTT. Translated: CASTDQDTQYF.

A note on this clone: Other DNA sequences from this sample encode an identical CDR3 as well. The chain uses TRBV30 and TRBJ2-5; D unclear. This CDR3 has 11 residues. Between the trimmed V and J ends, which lost 0 bases and 5 bases, there was a span of 4 bases. The germline CDR1 and CDR2 sequences are GTSNPN and SVGIG (reference sequence). CDR3 coding DNA: TGTGCCTGGAGTGTGGGTGAGACCCAGTACTTC. Translated: CAWSVGETQYF.

V and J are TRBV9 and TRBJ2-2, with 10 bases identical to TRBD1. This CDR3 region has 16 residues. With 1 base clipped from V and 6 bases from J, the junction kept 6 bases outside the gene matches. CDR1 is SGDLS and CDR2 is YYNGEE in the germline V gene. The CDR3 DNA is TGTGCCAGCAGCGTACTCGGGACAGGGGTTCCCGGGGAGCTGTTTTTT. It encodes CASSVLGTGVPGELFF.